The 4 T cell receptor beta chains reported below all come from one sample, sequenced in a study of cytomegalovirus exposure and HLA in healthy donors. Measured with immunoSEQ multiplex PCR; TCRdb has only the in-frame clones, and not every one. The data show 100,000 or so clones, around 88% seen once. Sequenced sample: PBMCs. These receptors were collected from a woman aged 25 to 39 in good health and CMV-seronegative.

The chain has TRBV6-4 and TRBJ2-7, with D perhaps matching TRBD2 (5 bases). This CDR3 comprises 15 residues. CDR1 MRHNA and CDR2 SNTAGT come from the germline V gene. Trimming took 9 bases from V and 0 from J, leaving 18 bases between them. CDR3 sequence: CASRQAGDSSYEQYF. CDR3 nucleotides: TGTGCCAGTCGCCAGGCGGGCGATAGCTCCTACGAGCAGTACTTC.

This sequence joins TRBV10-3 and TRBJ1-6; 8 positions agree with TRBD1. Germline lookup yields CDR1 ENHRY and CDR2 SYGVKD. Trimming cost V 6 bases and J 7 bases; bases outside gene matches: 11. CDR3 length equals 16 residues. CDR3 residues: CAIRRGDRGNNSPLHF. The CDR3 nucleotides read TGTGCCATCAGAAGGGGAGACAGGGGTAACAATTCACCCCTCCACTTT.

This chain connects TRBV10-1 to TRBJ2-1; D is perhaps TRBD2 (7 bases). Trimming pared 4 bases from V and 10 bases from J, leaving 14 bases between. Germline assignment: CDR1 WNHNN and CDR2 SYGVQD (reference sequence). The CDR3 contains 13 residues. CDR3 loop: CASSAGGLGEQFF. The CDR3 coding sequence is TGCGCCAGCAGTGCGGGGGGCCTGGGCGAGCAGTTCTTC.

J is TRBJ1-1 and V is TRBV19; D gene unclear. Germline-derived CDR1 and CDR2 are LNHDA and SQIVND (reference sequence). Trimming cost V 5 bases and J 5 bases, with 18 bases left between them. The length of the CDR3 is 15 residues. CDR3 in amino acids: CASSPYIRGKTEAFF. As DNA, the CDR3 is TGTGCCAGTAGTCCTTATATAAGAGGGAAAACTGAAGCTTTCTTT.